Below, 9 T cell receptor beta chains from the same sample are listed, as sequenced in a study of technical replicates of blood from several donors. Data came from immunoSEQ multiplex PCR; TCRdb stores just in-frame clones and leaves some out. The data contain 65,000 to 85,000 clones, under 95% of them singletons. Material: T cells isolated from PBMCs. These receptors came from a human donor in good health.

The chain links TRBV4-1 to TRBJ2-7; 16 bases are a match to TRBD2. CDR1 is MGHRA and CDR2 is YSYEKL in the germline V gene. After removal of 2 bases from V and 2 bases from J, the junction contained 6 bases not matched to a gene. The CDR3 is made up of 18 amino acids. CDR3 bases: TGCGCCAGCAGCCAACTACCCGGGACTAGCGGGAGGGCCTACGAGCAGTACTTC. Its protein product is CASSQLPGTSGRAYEQYF.

The CDR3 coding sequence is TGTGCCAGCAGCCGTGACAGGGTCCACGAGCAGTACTTC. Its protein product is CASSRDRVHEQYF. The chain carries TRBV5-4 and TRBJ2-5; 7 bases are a match to TRBD1. With the DNA end fitting TRBJ2-7 better, the J assignment may be wrong. Germline V gene lookup returns CDR1 SGHNT and CDR2 YYREEE (reference sequence). The CDR3 runs 13 residues.

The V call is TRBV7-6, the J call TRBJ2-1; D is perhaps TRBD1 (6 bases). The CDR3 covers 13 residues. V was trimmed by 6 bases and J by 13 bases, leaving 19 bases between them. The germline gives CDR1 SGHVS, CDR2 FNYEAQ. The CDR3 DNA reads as TGTGCCAGCAGTCTCGACCGACCGGGACATCAGTTCTTC. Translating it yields CASSLDRPGHQFF.

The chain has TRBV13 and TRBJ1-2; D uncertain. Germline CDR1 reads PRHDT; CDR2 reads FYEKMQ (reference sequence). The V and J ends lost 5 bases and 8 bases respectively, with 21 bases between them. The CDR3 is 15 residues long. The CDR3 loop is CASSEWMVTQRGYTF. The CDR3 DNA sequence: TGTGCCAGCAGCGAATGGATGGTGACTCAGCGGGGCTACACCTTC.

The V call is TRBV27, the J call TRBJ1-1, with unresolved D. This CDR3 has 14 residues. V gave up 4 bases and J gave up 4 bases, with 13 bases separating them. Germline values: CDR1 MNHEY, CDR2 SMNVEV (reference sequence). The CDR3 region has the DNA TGTGCCAGCAGTTCCCGGGGAGACGTCACTGAAGCTTTCTTT. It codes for CASSSRGDVTEAFF.

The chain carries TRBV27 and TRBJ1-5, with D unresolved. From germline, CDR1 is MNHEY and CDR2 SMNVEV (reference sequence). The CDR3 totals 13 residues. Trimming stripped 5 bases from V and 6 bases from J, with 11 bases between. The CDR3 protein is CASSPHSGQPQHF. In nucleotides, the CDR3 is TGTGCCAGCAGTCCGCATTCAGGTCAGCCCCAGCATTTT.

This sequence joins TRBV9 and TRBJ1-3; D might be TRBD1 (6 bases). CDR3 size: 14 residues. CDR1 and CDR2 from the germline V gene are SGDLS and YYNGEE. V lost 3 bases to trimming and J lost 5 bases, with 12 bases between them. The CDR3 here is CASSAPGERNTIYF. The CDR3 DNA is TGTGCCAGCAGCGCCCCAGGGGAAAGAAACACCATATATTTT.

CDR3 in DNA: TGTGCCAGCAGCCGGGAGGAGACCCAGTACTTC. This gives the protein CASSREETQYF. The chain links TRBV6-6 to TRBJ2-5; D may be TRBD2 (6 bases). This CDR3 spans 11 amino acids. Germline V gene sequence: CDR1 MNHNY, CDR2 SVGAGI (reference sequence). Deletions cut 6 bases from V and 5 bases from J, with 7 bases between.

CDR3 protein: CAWSISEINEQFF. DNA of the CDR3: TGTGCCTGGAGTATAAGCGAGATCAATGAGCAGTTCTTC. The chain carries TRBV30 and TRBJ2-1, with D unresolved. Germline CDR1 is GTSNPN and CDR2 is SVGIG (reference sequence). Trimming took 2 bases from V and 6 from J, leaving 11 bases between them. The CDR3 spans 13 residues.